This T cell receptor beta chain was recovered during a study of PD-L1 blockade in urothelial cancer. Study-level information: Beginning at some point between 2014 and 2015, patients received atezolizumab, given as 1,200 mg intravenously every 3 weeks. Blood yielded a median of around 150,000 T cells per sample.

The time point here: peripheral blood 6 weeks after treatment start. Sequenced by immunoSEQ multiplex PCR; TCRdb stores in-frame clones only, minus some. This sample yields around 110,000 clones, of which around 88% are seen a single time; under 2% belongs to the top ten. Germline CDR1 reads LGHNA; CDR2 reads YNFKEQ. CDR3 size: 14 residues. Trimming removed 4 bases from V and 3 bases from J, with 13 bases in between. The sequencing used PBMCs, collected around atezolizumab (anti-PD-L1) treatment. This TCR came from a man aged 55 to 70 with urothelial cancer. This chain connects TRBV4-2 to TRBJ2-7; maybe TRBD2 (5 bases). The CDR3 DNA sequence: TGTGCCAGCAGCCCGGGGATGGGGAACTACGAGCAGTACTTC. Its translation is CASSPGMGNYEQYF.